This T cell receptor (beta chain) stems from a study of shared clonotypes between healthy human individuals. Clones were sequenced by immunoSEQ multiplex PCR, and TCRdb holds only the in-frame ones, with some missing. The sample gives about 1.1 million clones, approximately 78% of which show up once; about 0.52% is in the top ten. General study results and limits: The donor pool, a small one, limited the genetic and exposure-history diversity represented. Generally, naive subsets came out with larger estimated richness than memory subsets.

As regards this clone: Its antigen is currently unknown.

This receptor was taken from a young man in good health. Some clones in this sample may be carry-over from other donors' samples. Sequencing input: memory CD4+ T cells from PBMCs. Subset noted: CD45RA-negative fraction.

The CDR3 DNA is TGTGCCAGCAGCTCTCTCCTCGGGAGTCAAGAGACCCAGTACTTC. Its protein is CASSSLLGSQETQYF. The rearrangement links TRBV5-4 to TRBJ2-5; tentatively, D is TRBD2 (6 bases). This CDR3 contains 15 residues. Germline CDR1 and CDR2: SGHNT and YYREEE (reference sequence). Trimming removed 3 bases from V and 2 bases from J, with 14 bases in between.